This TCR beta chain emerged from a study of T cells in localized non-small cell lung cancer. Study-wide findings and caveats: Prolonged overall survival went with higher T cell density in the blood. Uninvolved adjacent lung showed higher T cell clonality than tumor.

As for this clone: Its antigen is not identified. One end of the junction fails to match germline, which may point to a read error.

This table comes from immunoSEQ multiplex PCR, and its TCRdb copy is limited to in-frame clones, with some not included. The sample includes 45,000 to 55,000 clones, around three quarters of them seen just once. The CDR3 extends over 11 amino acids. The germline CDR1 and CDR2 sequences are SGHVS and FNYEAQ. This specimen was peripheral blood, taken before any cancer treatment. This TCR was recovered from a man between 40 and 69 years old with stage I squamous cell lung carcinoma. V gene TRBV7-6 combines with J gene TRBJ1-6; D ambiguous. The CDR3 reads CASSRNSPLHF. CDR3 coding DNA: TGCGCCAGCAGCCGGAATTCACCCCTCCACTTT.